This T cell receptor beta chain was identified during a study of T cells in pancreatic ductal adenocarcinoma. A remark on this clone: Its target is not known.

Study-wide results and limits: Blood had more productive templates and roughly 8-fold more unique clonotypes than tumor. Enrichment of CD45RO+ effector over naive T cells in tumors may bias clonality. This surgical cohort overrepresents the minority presenting with early-stage disease. Blood clonality (roughly 0.07) did not differ significantly from tumor (around 0.12).

The data were produced by immunoSEQ multiplex PCR, yet TCRdb's version contains in-frame clones alone and is incomplete. The sample holds over 100,000 clones, about 95% seen once. CDR1 is KGHSH and CDR2 is LQKENI in the germline V gene. V shed 4 bases, J shed 6 bases, and the junction held 2 bases outside the gene matches. This CDR3 is built from 13 residues. Surgery without prior neoadjuvant therapy was the treatment of the selected pancreatic ductal adenocarcinoma patients. The receptor's source is a human donor with pancreatic ductal adenocarcinoma. Sample: PBMCs. The gene calls are TRBV18 and TRBJ1-4, with 7 bases matching TRBD1. CDR3: CASSRGQDEKLFF. CDR3 DNA sequence: TGTGCCAGCTCACGAGGACAGGATGAAAAACTGTTTTTT.